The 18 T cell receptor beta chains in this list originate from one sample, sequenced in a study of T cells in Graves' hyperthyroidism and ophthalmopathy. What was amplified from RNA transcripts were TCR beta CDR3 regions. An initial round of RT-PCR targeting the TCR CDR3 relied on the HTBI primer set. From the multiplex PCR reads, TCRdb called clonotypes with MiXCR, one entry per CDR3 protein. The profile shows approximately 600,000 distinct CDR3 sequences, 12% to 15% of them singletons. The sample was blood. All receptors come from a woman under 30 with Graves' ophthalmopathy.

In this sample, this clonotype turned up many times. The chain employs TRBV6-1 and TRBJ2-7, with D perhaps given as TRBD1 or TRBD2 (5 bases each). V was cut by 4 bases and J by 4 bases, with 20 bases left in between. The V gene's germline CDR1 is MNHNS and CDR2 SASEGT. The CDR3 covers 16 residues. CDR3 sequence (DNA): TGTGCCAGCAGTGCCCCTCGGGCAGGGAGTATGTACGAGCAGTACTTC. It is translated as CASSAPRAGSMYEQYF.

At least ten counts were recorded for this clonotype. The CDR3 sequence: CSASVGIYYNEQFF. CDR3 sequence (DNA): TGCAGTGCTAGTGTAGGGATCTACTACAATGAGCAGTTCTTC. This chain joins TRBV20-1 and TRBJ2-1; no reliable D call. The CDR3 covers 14 residues. Per the germline V gene, CDR1 is DFQATT and CDR2 is SNEGSKA (reference sequence). Trimming took 3 bases from V and 3 from J, leaving 12 bases between them.

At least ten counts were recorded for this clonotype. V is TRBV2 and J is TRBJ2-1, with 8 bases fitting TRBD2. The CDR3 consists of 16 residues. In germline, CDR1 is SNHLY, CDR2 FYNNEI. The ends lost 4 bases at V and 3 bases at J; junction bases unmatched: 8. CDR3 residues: CASSVTGTRSYNEQFF. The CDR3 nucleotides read TGTGCCAGCAGTGTGACCGGGACTAGAAGCTACAATGAGCAGTTCTTC.

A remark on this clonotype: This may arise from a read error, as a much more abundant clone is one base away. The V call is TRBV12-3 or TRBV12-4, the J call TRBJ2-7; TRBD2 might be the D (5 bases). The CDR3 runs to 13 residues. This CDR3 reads CTSSAGIRYEQYF. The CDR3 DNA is TGTACCAGCAGCGCCGGGATCCGATACGAGCAGTACTTC.

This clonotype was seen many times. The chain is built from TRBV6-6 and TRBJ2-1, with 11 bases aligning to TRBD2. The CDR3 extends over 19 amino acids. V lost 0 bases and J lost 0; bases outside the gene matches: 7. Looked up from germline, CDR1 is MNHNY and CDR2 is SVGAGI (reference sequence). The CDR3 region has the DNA TGTGCCAGCAGTTACTCGAGTACTAGCGGGGGAAGCTCCTACAATGAGCAGTTCTTC. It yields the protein CASSYSSTSGGSSYNEQFF.

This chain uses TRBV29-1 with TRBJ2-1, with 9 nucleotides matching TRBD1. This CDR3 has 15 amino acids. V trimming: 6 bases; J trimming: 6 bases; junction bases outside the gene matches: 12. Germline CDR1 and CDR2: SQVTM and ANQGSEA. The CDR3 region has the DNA TGCAGCGTCGGAAAACAGGGGGCGTCGGGCAATGAGCAGTTCTTC. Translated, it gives CSVGKQGASGNEQFF.

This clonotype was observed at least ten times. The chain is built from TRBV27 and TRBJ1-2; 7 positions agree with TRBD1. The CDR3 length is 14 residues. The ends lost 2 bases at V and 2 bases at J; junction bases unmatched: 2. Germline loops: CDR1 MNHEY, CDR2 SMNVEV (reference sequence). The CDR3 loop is CASSLSRGNYGYTF. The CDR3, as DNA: TGTGCCAGCAGTTTAAGCAGGGGGAACTATGGCTACACCTTC.

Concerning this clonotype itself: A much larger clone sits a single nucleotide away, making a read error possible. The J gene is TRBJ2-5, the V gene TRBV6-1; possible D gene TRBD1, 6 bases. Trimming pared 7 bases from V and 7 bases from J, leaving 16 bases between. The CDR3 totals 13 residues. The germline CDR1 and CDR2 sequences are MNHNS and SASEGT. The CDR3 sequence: CASTQGPGGTQYF. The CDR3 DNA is TGTGCCAGCACCCAGGGGCCCGGCGGGACCCAGTACTTC.

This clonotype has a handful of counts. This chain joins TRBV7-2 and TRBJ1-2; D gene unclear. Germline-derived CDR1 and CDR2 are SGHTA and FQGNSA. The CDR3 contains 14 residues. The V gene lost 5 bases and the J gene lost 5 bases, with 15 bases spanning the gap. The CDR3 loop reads CASSPRIRSYGYTF. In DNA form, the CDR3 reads TGTGCCAGCAGCCCGCGGATCCGATCTTATGGCTACACCTTC. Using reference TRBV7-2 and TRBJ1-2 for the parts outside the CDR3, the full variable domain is GAGVSQSPSNKVTEKGKDVELRCDPISGHTALYWYRQSLGQGLEFLIYFQGNSAPDKSGLPSDRFSAERTGGSVSTLTIQRTQQEDSAVYLCASSPRIRSYGYTFGSGTRLTVV.

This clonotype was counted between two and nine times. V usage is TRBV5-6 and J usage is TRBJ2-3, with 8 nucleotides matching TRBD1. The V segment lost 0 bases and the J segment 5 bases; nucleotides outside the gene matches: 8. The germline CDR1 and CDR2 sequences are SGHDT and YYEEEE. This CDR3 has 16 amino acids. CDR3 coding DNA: TGTGCCAGCAGCTTGGATGCCAGGGGGCTAGGAGATACGCAGTATTTT. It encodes CASSLDARGLGDTQYF.

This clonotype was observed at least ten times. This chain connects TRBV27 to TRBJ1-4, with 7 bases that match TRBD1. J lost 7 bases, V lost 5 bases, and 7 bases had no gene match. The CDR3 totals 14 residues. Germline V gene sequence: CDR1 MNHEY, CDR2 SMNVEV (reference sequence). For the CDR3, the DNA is TGTGCCAGCAGTCCTCGACAGGGTGGTGAAAAACTGTTTTTT. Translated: CASSPRQGGEKLFF.

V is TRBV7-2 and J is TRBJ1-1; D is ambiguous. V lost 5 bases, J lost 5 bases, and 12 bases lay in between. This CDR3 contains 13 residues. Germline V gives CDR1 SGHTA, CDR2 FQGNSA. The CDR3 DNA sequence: TGTGCCAGCAGCCGTACTAGAAGGACTGAAGCTTTCTTT. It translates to CASSRTRRTEAFF. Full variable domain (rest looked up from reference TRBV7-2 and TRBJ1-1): GAGVSQSPSNKVTEKGKDVELRCDPISGHTALYWYRQSLGQGLEFLIYFQGNSAPDKSGLPSDRFSAERTGGSVSTLTIQRTQQEDSAVYLCASSRTRRTEAFFGQGTRLTVV.

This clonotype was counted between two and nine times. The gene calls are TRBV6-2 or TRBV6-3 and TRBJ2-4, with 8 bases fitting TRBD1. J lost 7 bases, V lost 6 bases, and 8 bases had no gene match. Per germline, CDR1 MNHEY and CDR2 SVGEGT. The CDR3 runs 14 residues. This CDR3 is CASRSGGEANIQYF. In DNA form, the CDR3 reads TGTGCCAGCAGATCAGGGGGCGAGGCGAACATTCAGTACTTC.

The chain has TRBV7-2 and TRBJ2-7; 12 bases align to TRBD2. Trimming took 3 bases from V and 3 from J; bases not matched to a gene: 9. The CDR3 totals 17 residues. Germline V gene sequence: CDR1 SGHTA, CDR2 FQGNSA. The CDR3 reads CASSFRLAGEESYEQYF. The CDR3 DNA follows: TGTGCCAGCAGCTTTAGACTAGCGGGAGAAGAAAGCTACGAGCAGTACTTC.

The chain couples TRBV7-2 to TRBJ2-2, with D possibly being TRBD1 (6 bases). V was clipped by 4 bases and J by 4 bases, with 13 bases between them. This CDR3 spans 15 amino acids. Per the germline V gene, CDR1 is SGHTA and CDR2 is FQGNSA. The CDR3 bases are TGTGCCAGCAGCTCGCAGGGGCCAACCACCGGGGAGCTGTTTTTT. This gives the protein CASSSQGPTTGELFF.

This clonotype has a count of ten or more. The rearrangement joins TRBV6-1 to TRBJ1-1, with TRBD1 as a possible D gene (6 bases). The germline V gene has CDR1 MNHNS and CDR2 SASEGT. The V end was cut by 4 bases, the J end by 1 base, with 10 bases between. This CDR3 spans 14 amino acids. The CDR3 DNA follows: TGTGCCAGCAGTGGCGGGGGGCGGAACACTGAAGCTTTCTTT. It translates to CASSGGGRNTEAFF.

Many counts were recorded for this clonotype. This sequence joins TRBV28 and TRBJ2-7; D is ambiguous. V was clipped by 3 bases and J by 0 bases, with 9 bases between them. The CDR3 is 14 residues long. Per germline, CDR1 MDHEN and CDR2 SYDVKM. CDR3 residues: CASSFQSISYEQYF. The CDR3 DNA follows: TGTGCCAGCAGTTTTCAGAGCATCTCCTACGAGCAGTACTTC. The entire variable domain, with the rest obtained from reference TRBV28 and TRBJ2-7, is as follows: DVKVTQSSRYLVKRTGEKVFLECVQDMDHENMFWYRQDPGLGLRLIYFSYDVKMKEKGDIPEGYSVSREKKERFSLILESASTNQTSMYLCASSFQSISYEQYFGPGTRLTVT.

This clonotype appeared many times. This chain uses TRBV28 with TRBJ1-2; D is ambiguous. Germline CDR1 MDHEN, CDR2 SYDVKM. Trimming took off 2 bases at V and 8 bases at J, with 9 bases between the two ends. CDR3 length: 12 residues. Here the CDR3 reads CASSLGGGGYTF. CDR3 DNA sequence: TGTGCCAGCAGTTTAGGTGGTGGCGGCTACACCTTC.